What follows is one T cell receptor (beta chain) and its context. The data derive from a study of blood T cell repertoires in COVID-19. Study context: Acute and convalescent COVID-19 specimens originated in the United States, Italy and Spain. PBMCs, B-cell-depleted T cells, or T cells provided the cDNA or gDNA that made up the material.

In the original workflow: Reference gene primer amplification in the assay estimated nucleated cell counts. The repertoire was sequenced with immunoSEQ multiplex PCR; TCRdb's copy has only in-frame clones and lacks some. V and J calls and clone size follow that table, whereas D and trimming were derived from the DNA. The top ten hold under 0.75% of the sample, which has approximately 440,000 clones, roughly 87% seen once. The V end lost 6 bases, the J end lost 4 bases, and 10 bases lay between the germline ends. The CDR3 totals 12 residues. Per the germline V gene, CDR1 is SNHLY and CDR2 is FYNNEI. Across 20 to 25 US areas, participants ranged in age from about 18 to 89 years.

This clonotype originated in a woman aged 18-35 years who had recovered from COVID-19. The sequenced material came from PBMCs or T cells enriched from blood (not recorded which). V is TRBV2 and J is TRBJ2-7; D gene uncertain. Here the CDR3 reads CASSPGLYEQYF. CDR3 sequence (DNA): TGTGCCAGCAGCCCCGGTCTATACGAGCAGTACTTC.